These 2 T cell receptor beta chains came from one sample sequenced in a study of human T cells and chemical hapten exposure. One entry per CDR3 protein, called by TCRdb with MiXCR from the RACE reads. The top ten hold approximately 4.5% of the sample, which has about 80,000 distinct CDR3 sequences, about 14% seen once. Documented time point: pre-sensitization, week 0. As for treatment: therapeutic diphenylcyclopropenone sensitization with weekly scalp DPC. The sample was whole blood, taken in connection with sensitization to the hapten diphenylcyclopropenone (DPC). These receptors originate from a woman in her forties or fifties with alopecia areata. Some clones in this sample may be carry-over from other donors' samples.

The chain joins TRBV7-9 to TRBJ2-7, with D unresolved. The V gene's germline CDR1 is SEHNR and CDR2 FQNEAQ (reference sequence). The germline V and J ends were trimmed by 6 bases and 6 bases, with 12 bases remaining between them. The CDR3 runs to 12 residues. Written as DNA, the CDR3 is TGTGCCAGCAGTCTTGACTTTGGCGAGCAGTACTTC. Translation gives CASSLDFGEQYF.

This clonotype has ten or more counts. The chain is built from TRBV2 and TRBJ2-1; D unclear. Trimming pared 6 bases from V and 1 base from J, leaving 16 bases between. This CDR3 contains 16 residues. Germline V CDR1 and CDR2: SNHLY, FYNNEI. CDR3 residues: CASSDKSFLSYNEQFF. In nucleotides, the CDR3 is TGTGCCAGCAGCGACAAGTCGTTTTTGTCCTACAATGAGCAGTTCTTC.